This T cell receptor (beta chain) was sequenced for a study of blood T cell repertoires in COVID-19. V was shortened by 0 bases and J by 0 bases, with 12 bases between the two germline ends. The germline CDR1 and CDR2 sequences are LGHDT and YNNKEL (reference sequence). The CDR3 is 18 residues long. Donors were grouped by their self-reported clinical history. Produced via immunoSEQ multiplex PCR; TCRdb's table is partial and in-frame only. The sample has a few hundred thousand clones; 90% are singletons. The sequencing sample was made of PBMCs or T cells enriched from blood (not recorded which). This sequence originates from a man in his thirties or forties who had been exposed to COVID-19. The chain carries TRBV3-1 (or the pseudogene TRBV3-2) and TRBJ2-6; the D gene is possibly TRBD1 (5 bases). CDR3 protein: CASSQDPRQSSGANVLTF. The CDR3 DNA is TGTGCCAGCAGCCAAGATCCGAGACAGAGCTCTGGGGCCAACGTCCTGACTTTC.